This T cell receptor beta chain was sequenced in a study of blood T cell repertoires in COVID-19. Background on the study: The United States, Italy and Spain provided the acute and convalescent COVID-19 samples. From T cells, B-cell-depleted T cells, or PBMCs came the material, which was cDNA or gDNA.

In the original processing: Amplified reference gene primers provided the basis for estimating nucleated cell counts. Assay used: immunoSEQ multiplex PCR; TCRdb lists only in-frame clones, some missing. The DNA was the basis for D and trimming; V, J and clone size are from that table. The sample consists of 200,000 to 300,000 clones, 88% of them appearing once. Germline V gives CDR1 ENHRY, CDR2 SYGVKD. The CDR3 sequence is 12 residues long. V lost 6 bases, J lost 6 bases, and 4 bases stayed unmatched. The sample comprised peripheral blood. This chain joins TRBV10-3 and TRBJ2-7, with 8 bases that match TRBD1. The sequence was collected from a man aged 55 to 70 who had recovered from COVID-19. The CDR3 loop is CAIRTGEPEQYF. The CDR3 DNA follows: TGTGCCATCAGGACAGGGGAGCCCGAGCAGTACTTC.